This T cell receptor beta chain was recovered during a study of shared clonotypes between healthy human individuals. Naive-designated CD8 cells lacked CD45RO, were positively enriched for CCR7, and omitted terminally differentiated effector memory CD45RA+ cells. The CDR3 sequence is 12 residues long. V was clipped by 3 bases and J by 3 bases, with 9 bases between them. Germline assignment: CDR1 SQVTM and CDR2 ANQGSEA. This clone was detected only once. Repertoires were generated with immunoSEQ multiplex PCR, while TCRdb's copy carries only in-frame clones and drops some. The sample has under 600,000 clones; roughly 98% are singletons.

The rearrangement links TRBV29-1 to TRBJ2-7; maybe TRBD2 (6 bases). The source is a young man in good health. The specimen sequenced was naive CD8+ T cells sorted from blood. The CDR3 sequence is CSVETRFYEQYF. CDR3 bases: TGCAGCGTTGAGACTAGATTCTACGAGCAGTACTTC.